These 22 T cell receptor beta chains were sequenced from one sample in a study of cytomegalovirus exposure and HLA in healthy donors. The PCR ran on 60 Vbeta and 13 Jbeta primers. TCRdb's copy holds only in-frame clones and misses some; the assay was immunoSEQ multiplex PCR. The table shows under 200,000 clones, with about 76% occurring only once. Source material: PBMCs. The receptors stem from a woman aged 18-29 years in good health and CMV-seropositive.

The V gene is TRBV5-6, the J gene TRBJ2-2; TRBD1 matches 7 bases. The CDR3 totals 14 residues. CDR1 is SGHDT, CDR2 YYEEEE, per germline. After removal of 2 bases from V and 6 bases from J, the junction contained 4 bases not matched to a gene. The CDR3 loop is CASSFYRGAGELFF. For the CDR3, the DNA is TGTGCCAGCAGCTTTTACAGGGGCGCCGGGGAGCTGTTTTTT.

The table lists this clone with a few counts. This chain links TRBV6-5 with TRBJ2-7; 7 bases align to TRBD1. Looked up from germline, CDR1 is MNHEY and CDR2 is SVGAGI. J gave up 6 bases and V 1 base, and 9 bases lay outside the gene matches. CDR3 length: 15 residues. The CDR3 DNA follows: TGTGCCAGCAGTTACTACGGTAGGGGGCCTGGCGAGCAGTACTTC. Translation gives CASSYYGRGPGEQYF.

Points on this clone: The germline gene is not matched at one end of the junction; a read error may be the cause. J is TRBJ1-2 and V is TRBV5-4, with TRBD1 as a possible D gene (6 bases). Per the germline V gene, CDR1 is SGHNT and CDR2 is YYREEE (reference sequence). The CDR3 covers 14 residues. As DNA, the CDR3 is TGTGCCAGCAGCCCGGACAGAGGGAACTATGGCCACACCTTC. Amino acid sequence: CASSPDRGNYGHTF.

The table lists this clone with a count of one. V and J are TRBV11-2 and TRBJ2-7; 8 bases fit TRBD2. V was pared by 3 bases and J by 9 bases, with 7 bases of the junction left unmatched. CDR3 length: 13 residues. Germline CDR1 reads SGHAT; CDR2 reads FQNNGV. CDR3 sequence (DNA): TGTGCCAGCAGCTTTCAAGCGGGGGTGGGGCAGTACTTC. Amino acids: CASSFQAGVGQYF.

The chain links TRBV5-6 to TRBJ2-7; D is uncertain. The CDR3 spans 15 residues. Per the germline V gene, CDR1 is SGHDT and CDR2 is YYEEEE. The ends were cut back, 0 bases at V and 2 bases at J, with 12 bases in the middle. The CDR3 region has the DNA TGTGCCAGCAGCTTGGCCGATAGTTATCCCTACGAGCAGTACTTC. Translated: CASSLADSYPYEQYF.

As concerns this clone: Compared with germline, one end of the junction differs, possibly owing to a read error. The chain combines TRBV7-8 with TRBJ2-1, with D possibly matching TRBD1 (5 bases). The CDR3 is made up of 14 amino acids. Germline CDR1 is SGHVS and CDR2 is FQNEAQ. Here the CDR3 DNA reads TGTGCCAGCAGCTTAGGGGGCCTGTACAGTGAGCAGTTCTTC. Translated: CASSLGGLYSEQFF.

The chain employs TRBV5-8 and TRBJ2-7; D possibly corresponds to TRBD2 (5 bases). The CDR3 covers 13 residues. CDR1 is SGHTS, CDR2 YDEGEE, per germline. V gave up 2 bases and J gave up 2 bases, with 8 bases separating them. CDR3 region: CASSLWGAYEQYF. For the CDR3, the DNA is TGTGCCAGCAGCTTATGGGGAGCCTACGAGCAGTACTTC.

This chain uses TRBV18 with TRBJ2-3; D is possibly TRBD2 (5 bases). The CDR3 runs 14 residues. CDR1 is KGHSH, CDR2 LQKENI, per germline. V gave up 3 bases and J gave up 5 bases, with 12 bases separating them. This chain's CDR3 is CASSPTLGVDTQYF. The CDR3 DNA follows: TGTGCCAGCTCACCCACGCTCGGGGTAGATACGCAGTATTTT.

CDR3 in amino acids: CASSLQGNYGYTF. CDR3 nucleotide sequence: TGTGCCAGCAGCTTGCAGGGTAACTATGGCTACACCTTC. This chain links TRBV5-4 with TRBJ1-2, with D perhaps matching TRBD1 (5 bases). The CDR3 totals 13 residues. V was clipped by 1 base and J by 1 base, with 5 bases between them. From germline, CDR1 is SGHNT and CDR2 YYREEE (reference sequence).

The chain employs TRBV7-2 and TRBJ2-7, with D unresolved. Germline lookup yields CDR1 SGHTA and CDR2 FQGNSA. The CDR3 totals 17 residues. V was shortened by 2 bases and J by 2 bases, with 19 bases between the two germline ends. CDR3: CASSLSSGNLPPYEQYF. The DNA of the CDR3 is TGTGCCAGCAGCTTATCTTCGGGTAACTTGCCCCCCTACGAGCAGTACTTC.

The chain couples TRBV9 to TRBJ2-1, with TRBD2 identical over 7 bases. The length of the CDR3 is 19 residues. V was pared by 1 base and J by 2 bases, with 15 bases of the junction left unmatched. In germline, CDR1 is SGDLS, CDR2 YYNGEE. As DNA, the CDR3 is TGTGCCAGCAGCGTACACTCCCCCCACCCGGGACTAACCTACAATGAGCAGTTCTTC. This codes for CASSVHSPHPGLTYNEQFF.

This sequence joins TRBV9 and TRBJ2-3; 11 nucleotides align to TRBD2. J was trimmed by 5 bases and V by 4 bases; bases with no gene match: 9. Germline assignment: CDR1 SGDLS and CDR2 YYNGEE. This CDR3 has 16 amino acids. CDR3 DNA sequence: TGTGCCAGCAGCCCCCTTAGCGGGGGGGCGGTAGATACGCAGTATTTT. Encoded protein: CASSPLSGGAVDTQYF.

This sequence joins TRBV7-2 and TRBJ1-2, with 7 bases matching TRBD1. CDR1 is SGHTA, CDR2 FQGNSA, per germline. Germline trimming cut 7 bases from V and 0 bases from J; bases unmatched to any gene: 14. The CDR3 contains 17 residues. CDR3 region: CASTPRGPGTANYGYTF. The CDR3 coding sequence is TGTGCCAGCACCCCTCGAGGTCCCGGGACAGCTAACTATGGCTACACCTTC.

This chain joins TRBV5-4 and TRBJ2-5; 10 positions match TRBD2. J gave up 1 base and V 3 bases, and 6 bases lay outside the gene matches. Germline CDR1 SGHNT, CDR2 YYREEE (reference sequence). This CDR3 contains 16 residues. The CDR3 DNA follows: TGTGCCAGCAGCTCTACCGGGACTAGCGCCCAAGAGACCCAGTACTTC. It encodes CASSSTGTSAQETQYF.

This clone was observed a handful of times. The chain links TRBV2 to TRBJ2-7; tentatively, D is TRBD2 (6 bases). The ends were cut back, 7 bases at V and 0 bases at J, with 19 bases in the middle. In germline, CDR1 is SNHLY, CDR2 FYNNEI. The CDR3 length is 16 residues. CDR3 region: CASKALATVASYEQYF. CDR3 DNA sequence: TGTGCCAGCAAGGCCCTAGCGACAGTAGCCTCCTACGAGCAGTACTTC.

This clone has more than one count but fewer than ten. The chain is built from TRBV13 and TRBJ2-3, with D perhaps matching TRBD2 (7 bases). The CDR3 consists of 17 residues. CDR1 is PRHDT and CDR2 is FYEKMQ in the germline V gene (reference sequence). V lost 0 bases and J lost 0, with 13 bases in between. The CDR3 reads CASSLGWGGASTDTQYF. The CDR3 bases are TGTGCCAGCAGCTTAGGCTGGGGGGGGGCTAGCACAGATACGCAGTATTTT.

The chain has TRBV5-4 and TRBJ2-5, with TRBD1 identical over 8 bases. The germline CDR1 and CDR2 sequences are SGHNT and YYREEE (reference sequence). V gave up 4 bases and J gave up 1 base; unmatched junction bases: 9. This CDR3 is 16 amino acids long. CDR3 region: CASSTPTGTGQETQYF. Here the CDR3 DNA reads TGTGCCAGCAGCACACCGACCGGGACAGGCCAAGAGACCCAGTACTTC. The full variable domain, rest sourced from reference TRBV5-4 and TRBJ2-5, is ETGVTQSPTHLIKTRGQQVTLRCSSQSGHNTVSWYQQALGQGPQFIFQYYREEENGRGNFPPRFSGLQFPNYSSELNVNALELDDSALYLCASSTPTGTGQETQYFGPGTRLLVL.

The V and J genes are TRBV6-1 and TRBJ2-6; D is possibly TRBD1 (8 bases). Trimming shortened V by 4 bases and J by 0 bases, and 13 bases separated the two germline ends. CDR1 and CDR2 from the germline V gene are MNHNS and SASEGT. The CDR3 runs 17 residues. CDR3 bases: TGTGCCAGCAGTGTACAGGGGGGGTTCTCTGGGGCCAACGTCCTGACTTTC. This gives the protein CASSVQGGFSGANVLTF.

This chain uses TRBV5-1 with TRBJ1-2; tentatively, D is TRBD1 (6 bases). CDR1 is SGHRS, CDR2 YFSETQ, per germline. V lost 0 bases, J lost 4 bases, and 10 bases lay in between. This CDR3 is 14 amino acids long. CDR3 residues: CASSLDRTVYGYTF. The CDR3 coding sequence is TGCGCCAGCAGCTTGGATCGGACAGTCTATGGCTACACCTTC.

On this clone: An end of the junction differs from the germline gene, which may be a read error. The gene calls are TRBV10-3 and TRBJ1-2, with D possibly TRBD1 on 6 matching bases. The length of the CDR3 is 16 residues. CDR1 and CDR2 from the germline V gene are ENHRY and SYGVKD. CDR3 sequence (DNA): TGTGCCATCAGTAAGTCTCGAGCGGGACAAACCTATGGCTACACCTTC. As protein: CAISKSRAGQTYGYTF.

The J gene is TRBJ1-1, the V gene TRBV12-5; D possibly corresponds to TRBD1 (5 bases). The V gene lost 5 bases and the J gene lost 10 bases, with 14 bases spanning the gap. The CDR3 loop spans 12 amino acids. Per germline, CDR1 LGHNT and CDR2 FRNRAP. CDR3 in amino acids: CASGEAGFSAFF. CDR3 nucleotide sequence: TGTGCTAGTGGTGAGGCAGGGTTTTCAGCTTTCTTT.

The chain couples TRBV2 to TRBJ2-5, with D possibly matching TRBD2 (6 bases). Trimming took 7 bases from V and 0 from J, leaving 9 bases between them. The CDR3 extends over 13 amino acids. The germline V gene encodes CDR1 SNHLY and CDR2 FYNNEI. The CDR3 DNA reads as TGTGCCAGCAAATGGACTAACCAAGAGACCCAGTACTTC. Residues: CASKWTNQETQYF. The complete variable domain, with remaining parts taken from reference TRBV2 and TRBJ2-5, reads EPEVTQTPSHQVTQMGQEVILRCVPISNHLYFYWYRQILGQKVEFLVSFYNNEISEKSEIFDDQFSVERPDGSNFTLKIRSTKLEDSAMYFCASKWTNQETQYFGPGTRLLVL.